This T cell receptor beta chain was profiled in a study (dated by TCRdb to the mid-2010s). Library creation used RT-PCR. The sequencing machine was an Illumina MiSeq. TCRdb reran the public reads through fastp at Q25 and MiXCR, keeping productive beta chains. Rows matching on CDR3 protein sequence are summarized as one entry with the most common DNA and genes. This sample holds about 700,000 distinct CDR3 sequences; 13% to 15% were observed only once. Roughly 3.6% of the sample lies in the top ten. This clonotype was recorded a few times. Its recognized antigen is unknown. No base quality information exists; no much larger clone differs at one position. Sequences SEHNR (CDR1) and FQNEAQ (CDR2) are obtained from the germline V gene (reference sequence). V loses 4 bases at its end and J loses 2 bases; junction bases beyond the gene matches: 9. The CDR3 runs 17 amino acids, cysteine and phenylalanine included. Solely the CDR3 DNA is kept, with 51 bases framed from the first base.

The chain is assembled from TRBV7-9 and TRBJ2-4, and TRBD1 aligns with 9 junction nucleotides. The sample was memory CD4+ T cells from blood. This TCR was recovered from a female donor in good health, serving as a healthy control. The CDR3 loop reads CASSSQNRGLTKNIQYF. The nucleotide sequence is TGTGCCAGCAGCTCCCAGAACAGGGGGCTGACCAAAAACATTCAGTACTTC.